What follows are 28 T cell receptor beta chains derived from one specimen sequenced in a study of spatial heterogeneity in lung cancer. TCRdb fed the 5' RACE reads into MiXCR, producing one record per CDR3 protein. The sample gives about 36,000 distinct CDR3 sequences, approximately 8% of which show up once; roughly 8.8% is in the top ten. Indicated time point: blood at routine non-recurrence follow-up after resection. Sequencing was performed on PBMCs, taken at follow-up. Receptor source: a male donor with early-stage non-small cell lung cancer.

This clonotype came up many times. This chain links TRBV2 with TRBJ1-2; tentatively, D is TRBD1 (6 bases). The CDR3 is 13 amino acids. The germline gives CDR1 SNHLY, CDR2 FYNNEI. The V gene lost 6 bases and the J gene lost 6 bases, with 14 bases spanning the gap. The CDR3 loop reads CASSIQGVDGYTF. In nucleotides, the CDR3 is TGTGCCAGCAGCATACAGGGAGTTGATGGCTACACCTTC.

This clonotype was counted ten times or more. The V and J genes are TRBV4-2 and TRBJ2-1, with no clear D. V lost 1 base to trimming and J lost 7 bases, with 2 bases between them. Per germline, CDR1 LGHNA and CDR2 YNFKEQ. The CDR3 runs 11 residues. The CDR3 sequence: CASSQVNEQFF. In DNA form, the CDR3 reads TGTGCCAGCAGCCAAGTAAATGAGCAGTTCTTC.

The chain combines TRBV29-1 with TRBJ2-7, with TRBD1 identical over 10 bases. The CDR3 is 14 residues long. The germline CDR1 and CDR2 sequences are SQVTM and ANQGSEA. With V trimmed by 6 bases and J by 5 bases, 10 bases remained unmatched. Here the CDR3 DNA reads TGCAGCGTAATAGGGTTGACAGGGGGCAACGAGCAGTACTTC. The encoded protein is CSVIGLTGGNEQYF.

Many counts were recorded for this clonotype. The chain joins TRBV20-1 to TRBJ2-3; the D call may be TRBD1 or TRBD2 (7 bases each). The CDR3 totals 15 residues. From germline, CDR1 is DFQATT and CDR2 SNEGSKA (reference sequence). V shed 5 bases and J shed 3 bases, with 18 bases lying between them. CDR3 sequence: CSAHIRGGGTDTQYF. The CDR3 nucleotides read TGCAGTGCTCACATCAGGGGGGGTGGGACAGATACGCAGTATTTT.

In this sample, this clonotype turned up many times. The V and J genes are TRBV6-2 or TRBV6-3 and TRBJ2-7; 9 bases align to TRBD2. This CDR3 is 14 amino acids long. The V gene end was trimmed by 7 bases and the J gene end by 0 bases; junction bases not matched to a gene: 4. Germline V gene data show CDR1 as MNHEY and CDR2 as SVGEGT. The CDR3 DNA reads as TGTGCCAGCATTGTTAGCGGGGGCTCCTACGAGCAGTACTTC. Amino acids: CASIVSGGSYEQYF.

This clonotype was seen at least ten times. The chain couples TRBV19 to TRBJ2-5; D unclear. Per germline, CDR1 LNHDA and CDR2 SQIVND (reference sequence). CDR3 length equals 11 residues. The V gene lost 2 bases and the J gene lost 2 bases, with 0 bases spanning the gap. The CDR3 DNA reads TGTGCCAGTAGTATACAAGAGACCCAGTACTTC. Amino acids: CASSIQETQYF.

The chain joins TRBV3-1 to TRBJ1-1, with D uncertain. Germline lookup yields CDR1 LGHDT and CDR2 YNNKEL (reference sequence). Trimming left V 2 bases short and J 5 bases short, with 6 bases between. This CDR3 region has 12 residues. Written as DNA, the CDR3 is TGTGCCAGCAGCCAAAGCGGGACTGAAGCTTTCTTT. It encodes CASSQSGTEAFF. The variable domain in full, with the rest retrieved from reference TRBV3-1 and TRBJ1-1, is DTAVSQTPKYLVTQMGNDKSIKCEQNLGHDTMYWYKQDSKKFLKIMFSYNNKELIINETVPNRFSPKSPDKAHLNLHINSLELGDSAVYFCASSQSGTEAFFGQGTRLTVV.

A remark on this clonotype: The conserved phenylalanine or tryptophan normally closing the CDR3 is absent here, so this likely arose from a read error. Written as DNA, the CDR3 is TGTGCCAGCAGTCGACTAGCGGGGGGGCGCGAGACCCAGTACTCC. Amino acids: CASSRLAGGRETQYS. V gene TRBV6-6 combines with J gene TRBJ2-5, with 14 bases identical to TRBD2. The CDR3 sequence is 15 residues long. CDR1 MNHNY and CDR2 SVGAGI come from the germline V gene (reference sequence). Germline trimming cut 5 bases from V and 5 bases from J; bases unmatched to any gene: 4.

This clonotype has ten or more counts. This rearrangement joins TRBV12-3 or TRBV12-4 to TRBJ1-4; D is unclear. Trimming stripped 4 bases from V and 0 bases from J, with 15 bases between. The CDR3 sequence is 17 residues long. The DNA of the CDR3 is TGTGCCAGCAGTTCAGGAATTCATATCGCAACTAATGAAAAACTGTTTTTT. Amino acids: CASSSGIHIATNEKLFF.

In this sample, this clonotype turned up many times. The chain couples TRBV29-1 to TRBJ2-1; D not resolved. Trimming took 6 bases from V and 1 from J, leaving 10 bases between them. CDR3 length: 13 residues. CDR1 and CDR2 from the germline V gene are SQVTM and ANQGSEA. The CDR3 is CSVLTDSYNEQFF. CDR3 DNA sequence: TGCAGCGTCCTGACGGATTCCTACAATGAGCAGTTCTTC.

This clonotype occurred many times. The CDR3, as DNA: TGTGCCAGCCGAATAGCGGGGGGCACCCACCGCGAGCAGTACTTC. This codes for CASRIAGGTHREQYF. J is TRBJ2-7 and V is TRBV6-5, with TRBD2 matching 10 bases. The CDR3 is 15 residues long. Germline loops: CDR1 MNHEY, CDR2 SVGAGI. After removal of 8 bases from V and 6 bases from J, the junction contained 13 bases not matched to a gene.

The V gene is TRBV15, the J gene TRBJ2-5; D is unresolved. The germline V and J ends were trimmed by 1 base and 5 bases, with 17 bases remaining between them. The CDR3 spans 16 residues. Per the germline V gene, CDR1 is LNHNV and CDR2 is YYDKDF (reference sequence). The CDR3 spells CATSRGGLLPSETQYF. The CDR3, as DNA: TGTGCCACCAGCAGAGGCGGTCTACTACCCAGTGAGACCCAGTACTTC. The full variable domain, rest sourced from reference TRBV15 and TRBJ2-5, is DAMVIQNPRYQVTQFGKPVTLSCSQTLNHNVMYWYQQKSSQAPKLLFHYYDKDFNNEADTPDNFQSRRPNTSFCFLDIRSPGLGDTAMYLCATSRGGLLPSETQYFGPGTRLLVL.

In this sample, this clonotype turned up many times. This chain connects TRBV18 to TRBJ2-5, with D maybe TRBD1 (5 bases). V was shortened by 5 bases and J by 7 bases, with 20 bases between the two germline ends. The CDR3 consists of 15 residues. CDR1 KGHSH and CDR2 LQKENI come from the germline V gene. Here the CDR3 reads CASSSKQEGKVTQYF. The CDR3 region has the DNA TGTGCCAGCTCATCTAAACAGGAAGGGAAGGTGACCCAGTACTTC.

This clonotype was seen repeatedly, ten times or more. The chain uses TRBV3-1 and TRBJ2-5; the D gene is possibly TRBD1 (5 bases). CDR1 and CDR2 (germline): LGHDT, YNNKEL (reference sequence). Trimming took off 4 bases at V and 3 bases at J, with 15 bases between the two ends. CDR3 length equals 15 residues. The DNA for the CDR3 is TGTGCCAGCAGCCTACGAACGTCGACAGAAGAGACCCAGTACTTC. It yields the protein CASSLRTSTEETQYF.

This clonotype was seen repeatedly, ten times or more. J is TRBJ2-7 and V is TRBV19; tentative D call: TRBD2 (6 bases). Looked up from germline, CDR1 is LNHDA and CDR2 is SQIVND (reference sequence). Between the trimmed V and J ends, which lost 5 bases and 2 bases, there was a span of 16 bases. The CDR3 sequence is 15 residues long. The CDR3 here is CASSLGLGDTYEQYF. CDR3 DNA: TGTGCCAGTAGTCTGGGACTGGGAGACACCTACGAGCAGTACTTC.

The CDR3 DNA reads as TGTGCCAGCAGTTATCAGCGACAGGACTACGAGCAGTACTTC. It codes for CASSYQRQDYEQYF. The rearrangement joins TRBV6-5 to TRBJ2-7; perhaps TRBD1 as D (6 bases). CDR1 is MNHEY, CDR2 SVGAGI, per germline. The CDR3 is 14 amino acids. V shed 3 bases and J shed 3 bases, with 12 bases lying between them.

This clonotype was observed at least ten times. The chain has TRBV12-3 or TRBV12-4 and TRBJ2-7, with D perhaps TRBD1 or TRBD2 (6 bases each). V lost 7 bases, J lost 3 bases, and 16 bases lay in between. There are 14 residues in the CDR3. CDR3 sequence reads: CASTLRGQIYEQYF. DNA for the CDR3: TGTGCCAGCACCTTGCGGGGACAAATCTACGAGCAGTACTTC.

The sample holds many counts of this clonotype. The gene calls are TRBV10-3 and TRBJ2-2; TRBD1 matches at 10 bases. The length of the CDR3 is 16 residues. Trimming removed 6 bases from V and 6 bases from J; junction bases left unmatched: 10. Germline values: CDR1 ENHRY, CDR2 SYGVKD. The CDR3, as DNA: TGTGCCATCAGCAGCCCCGGGACAGGGGAAGCCGGGGAGCTGTTTTTT. Protein: CAISSPGTGEAGELFF.

This clonotype has ten or more counts. The V and J genes are TRBV19 and TRBJ2-7; 7 bases map to TRBD1. V shed 4 bases and J 2 bases; nucleotides not matched to a gene: 2. CDR3 size: 13 residues. Per germline, CDR1 LNHDA and CDR2 SQIVND (reference sequence). The CDR3 here is CASSRGTAYEQYF. The DNA for the CDR3 is TGTGCCAGTAGTAGAGGGACAGCCTACGAGCAGTACTTC. The variable domain in full, with the rest retrieved from reference TRBV19 and TRBJ2-7, is DGGITQSPKYLFRKEGQNVTLSCEQNLNHDAMYWYRQDPGQGLRLIYYSQIVNDFQKGDIAEGYSVSREKKESFPLTVTSAQKNPTAFYLCASSRGTAYEQYFGPGTRLTVT.

This chain uses TRBV7-9 with TRBJ2-5, with 7 positions matching TRBD2. The CDR3 contains 15 residues. V shed 5 bases, J shed 5 bases, and the junction held 11 bases outside the gene matches. The germline V gene has CDR1 SEHNR and CDR2 FQNEAQ (reference sequence). The CDR3: CASSPPGGGEETQYF. The CDR3, as DNA: TGTGCCAGCAGCCCTCCTGGCGGGGGTGAGGAGACCCAGTACTTC.

This clonotype was detected only a few times. The chain carries TRBV6-5 and TRBJ2-1, with D uncertain. With 6 bases removed from V and 3 bases from J, the gap between germline ends came to 15 bases. This CDR3 is built from 15 residues. Germline V gives CDR1 MNHEY, CDR2 SVGAGI. The CDR3 nucleotides are TGTGCCAGCAGCCCGCCCCTTAGCCTCTACAATGAGCAGTTCTTC. Translation gives CASSPPLSLYNEQFF.

This clonotype was observed at least ten times. The chain recombines TRBV20-1 with TRBJ1-5, with D possibly TRBD1 on 5 matching bases. The CDR3 length is 14 residues. Germline V gene sequence: CDR1 DFQATT, CDR2 SNEGSKA (reference sequence). The ends were cut back, 6 bases at V and 0 bases at J, with 12 bases in the middle. CDR3 sequence: CSATRDGSNQPQHF. In DNA, the CDR3 is TGCAGTGCAACAAGGGACGGTAGCAATCAGCCCCAGCATTTT.

This clonotype was seen at least ten times. The chain couples TRBV6-2 or TRBV6-3 to TRBJ2-7, with a possible D match to TRBD2 (7 bases). The germline gives CDR1 MNHEY, CDR2 SVGEGT. The CDR3 extends over 14 amino acids. Trimming left V 6 bases short and J 4 bases short, with 16 bases between. This chain's CDR3 is CASSLTGGRYEQYF. CDR3 coding DNA: TGTGCCAGCAGCCTTACGGGGGGCCGGTACGAGCAGTACTTC.

This clonotype was seen many times. The chain is built from TRBV5-8 and TRBJ2-1, with 9 bases that match TRBD1. V dropped 4 bases and J dropped 4; count of bases not matched to a gene: 6. Germline-derived CDR1 and CDR2 are SGHTS and YDEGEE. CDR3 size: 15 residues. As DNA, the CDR3 is TGTGCCAGCAGCCTACAGGGGGCCCTATACAATGAGCAGTTCTTC. Translating it yields CASSLQGALYNEQFF.

Details on this clonotype: A much more abundant neighbour one base away suggests this may be a read error. The chain couples TRBV7-3 to TRBJ2-3; 8 bases align to TRBD2. CDR3 size: 15 residues. Per germline, CDR1 SGHTA and CDR2 FQGTGA. The CDR3 is CVSSSLAGTTDTQYF. The CDR3 DNA reads as TGTGTCAGCAGCTCATTAGCGGGGACTACAGATACGCAGTATTTT.

Many counts were recorded for this clonotype. The chain carries TRBV3-1 and TRBJ1-6; D is unresolved. Germline CDR1 LGHDT, CDR2 YNNKEL (reference sequence). The V and J ends lost 2 bases and 5 bases respectively, with 4 bases between them. This CDR3 spans 13 amino acids. This CDR3 reads CASSQRDNSPLHF. CDR3 bases: TGTGCCAGCAGCCAAAGAGATAATTCACCCCTCCACTTT.

This clonotype was picked up many times. The V call is TRBV6-5, the J call TRBJ2-2; TRBD2 matches 8 bases. The V gene's germline CDR1 is MNHEY and CDR2 SVGAGI. The CDR3 runs to 15 residues. V was pared by 6 bases and J by 4 bases, with 7 bases of the junction left unmatched. The CDR3 loop reads CASSPGGGPTGELFF. In nucleotides, the CDR3 is TGTGCCAGCAGCCCAGGCGGGGGGCCCACCGGGGAGCTGTTTTTT.

The V gene is TRBV29-1, the J gene TRBJ2-3; D gene unclear. Trimming removed 6 bases from V and 5 bases from J, with 9 bases in between. The CDR3 runs 11 residues. Germline values: CDR1 SQVTM, CDR2 ANQGSEA. CDR3 in DNA: TGCAGCGTGTTCGGCCTAGATACGCAGTATTTT. This codes for CSVFGLDTQYF.